This section outlines one TCR beta chain sequence together with its context. What it binds is unknown. This entry belongs to a study of vaccination and CD4 T cells after COVID-19. This CDR3 contains 15 residues. Germline CDR1 DFQATT, CDR2 SNEGSKA (reference sequence). Unmatched junction bases numbered 4, after V lost 0 bases and J lost 1 base. Study conclusions and caveats: In convalescent patients, a median about 88% of post-vaccine SARS-CoV-2-reactive clones appeared only after vaccination.

Treatment here: approximately 10-day PBMC culture with coronavirus spike peptide pools or control peptides (ViraFEST assay). Under the ViraFEST approach, antigen-specific T cells were expanded with peptide pools and TCRs subsequently sequenced. CD4+ T cells that had been cultured provided DNA sequenced with the Oncomine TCR Beta short-read assay. TCRdb analysed the PCR reads with MiXCR anew, one entry per CDR3 protein. The table lists some 12,000 distinct CDR3 sequences, 55% to 65% of them singletons, with 7.1% in the top ten. V is TRBV20-1 and J is TRBJ2-3, with 7 positions matching TRBD2. The receptor's source is a human donor who had recovered from COVID-19. Sample: CD4+ T cells from blood, cultured in vitro, taken before SARS-CoV-2 vaccination. The CDR3 reads CSAREGGGGTDTQYF. The CDR3 coding sequence is TGCAGTGCTAGAGAGGGGGGAGGGGGCACAGATACGCAGTATTTT.